The 14 T cell receptor beta chains below come from one sample, sequenced in a study of blood T cell repertoires in COVID-19. The data were produced by immunoSEQ multiplex PCR, yet TCRdb's version contains in-frame clones alone and is incomplete. The table lists about 76,000 clones, around 90% of them singletons. The sequenced sample consisted of peripheral blood. These receptors all come from a middle-aged man with active COVID-19.

V gene TRBV11-2 combines with J gene TRBJ2-7, with 9 bases fitting TRBD2. V lost 5 bases, J lost 3 bases, and 8 bases stayed unmatched. This CDR3 region has 15 residues. Germline V gene sequence: CDR1 SGHAT, CDR2 FQNNGV. CDR3 DNA sequence: TGTGCCAGCAGCCGCGGGAGGGAAAGGGGCTACGAGCAGTACTTC. Protein sequence: CASSRGRERGYEQYF.

This chain connects TRBV28 to TRBJ1-4; perhaps TRBD1 as D (5 bases). CDR1 is MDHEN and CDR2 is SYDVKM in the germline V gene. This CDR3 is built from 14 residues. V lost 3 bases and J 8 bases, leaving 13 bases between the germline ends. The CDR3 protein is CASSFYQGREKLFF. The CDR3 DNA reads TGTGCCAGCAGTTTCTATCAGGGTAGGGAAAAACTGTTTTTT.

V gene TRBV5-4 combines with J gene TRBJ1-2; weak D call: TRBD1 (6 bases). Trimming removed 4 bases at V and 1 base at J, with 17 bases between. Germline V lookup: CDR1 SGHNT, CDR2 YYREEE (reference sequence). This CDR3 region has 16 residues. The CDR3 loop is CASSPRGSISNYGYTF. The CDR3 nucleotides read TGTGCCAGCAGCCCGAGGGGGAGTATCAGTAACTATGGCTACACCTTC. Together with reference TRBV5-4 and TRBJ1-2, the CDR3 gives the full variable domain: ETGVTQSPTHLIKTRGQQVTLRCSSQSGHNTVSWYQQALGQGPQFIFQYYREEENGRGNFPPRFSGLQFPNYSSELNVNALELDDSALYLCASSPRGSISNYGYTFGSGTRLTVV.

The genes are TRBV9 and TRBJ1-4; D is unresolved. Looked up from germline, CDR1 is SGDLS and CDR2 is YYNGEE. V lost 4 bases to trimming and J lost 6 bases, with 13 bases between them. The CDR3 contains 14 residues. CDR3 loop: CASSQDGNYEKLFF. CDR3 nucleotides: TGTGCCAGCAGCCAGGACGGGAACTATGAAAAACTGTTTTTT.

CDR3 sequence reads: CASRTRRLPTEVNYGYTF. The CDR3 nucleotides read TGTGCCAGCCGAACTCGACGTCTACCAACAGAAGTTAACTATGGCTACACCTTC. V gene TRBV28 combines with J gene TRBJ1-2; no reliable D call. V lost 8 bases and J lost 1, with 26 bases in between. In germline, CDR1 is MDHEN, CDR2 SYDVKM. The CDR3 covers 18 residues.

The V and J genes are TRBV14 and TRBJ2-3; 7 nucleotides match TRBD2. The CDR3 consists of 17 residues. Germline CDR1 SGHDN, CDR2 FVKESK. Losses at the gene ends were 1 base for V and 5 bases for J; bases not matched to a gene: 12. The CDR3 reads CASSQVWRGTHGDTQYF. The CDR3 DNA sequence: TGTGCCAGCAGCCAAGTTTGGCGGGGGACCCACGGAGATACGCAGTATTTT.

This chain links TRBV10-3 with TRBJ1-6, with 8 bases aligning to TRBD1. V lost 4 bases and J lost 8; bases outside the gene matches: 4. Germline CDR1 is ENHRY and CDR2 is SYGVKD. The CDR3 has 14 residues. This CDR3 reads CAISGGQAHSPLHF. The CDR3 nucleotides read TGTGCCATCAGTGGGGGACAGGCTCATTCACCCCTCCACTTT.

The V call is TRBV30, the J call TRBJ2-1; 11 bases map to TRBD2. The V segment lost 0 bases and the J segment 3 bases; nucleotides outside the gene matches: 4. Germline V gives CDR1 GTSNPN, CDR2 SVGIG (reference sequence). CDR3 length: 16 residues. The CDR3 sequence: CAWSVQTSGIYNEQFF. CDR3 nucleotides: TGTGCCTGGAGTGTACAGACTAGCGGGATCTACAATGAGCAGTTCTTC. Together with reference TRBV30 and TRBJ2-1, the CDR3 gives the full variable domain: SQTIHQWPATLVQPVGSPLSLECTVEGTSNPNLYWYRQAAGRGLQLLFYSVGIGQISSEVPQNLSASRPQDRQFILSSKKLLLSDSGFYLCAWSVQTSGIYNEQFFGPGTRLTVL.

V gene TRBV7-3 combines with J gene TRBJ2-1; the match to TRBD2 covers 7 bases. With 8 bases clipped from V and 9 bases from J, the junction kept 19 bases outside the gene matches. CDR3 length: 16 residues. Germline CDR1 and CDR2: SGHTA and FQGTGA. The CDR3 nucleotides are TGTGCCAGCTCCGTGGGGTGGACGGGACTACAGGCTGAGCAGTTCTTC. Translated, it gives CASSVGWTGLQAEQFF.

This chain links TRBV5-6 with TRBJ2-2, with 7 positions matching TRBD2. The V gene's germline CDR1 is SGHDT and CDR2 YYEEEE. The CDR3 is made up of 16 amino acids. With V trimmed by 6 bases and J by 2 bases, 10 bases remained unmatched. In nucleotides, the CDR3 is TGTGCCAGCACCTCGGGAGGCCGGAGAAACACCGGGGAGCTGTTTTTT. It specifies CASTSGGRRNTGELFF.

The V gene is TRBV7-3, the J gene TRBJ1-2; D may be TRBD1 (6 bases). V was trimmed by 5 bases and J by 6 bases, leaving 16 bases between them. The CDR3 sequence is 14 residues long. Germline assignment: CDR1 SGHTA and CDR2 FQGTGA. CDR3 DNA: TGTGCCAGCAGCAAGGACGCGGGGGGCGATGGCTACACCTTC. Translating gives CASSKDAGGDGYTF.

The chain recombines TRBV9 with TRBJ2-1, with 11 nucleotides matching TRBD2. The J segment lost 8 bases and the V segment lost 3 bases, leaving 16 bases of the junction unmatched. This CDR3 is 18 amino acids long. The germline CDR1 and CDR2 sequences are SGDLS and YYNGEE. Here the CDR3 reads CASSALSGASGRPYEQFF. The CDR3 coding sequence is TGTGCCAGCAGCGCCCTGAGCGGAGCTAGCGGGAGGCCTTATGAGCAGTTCTTC.

This rearrangement joins TRBV5-1 to TRBJ1-5; TRBD1 matches at 11 bases. The germline gives CDR1 SGHRS, CDR2 YFSETQ. The V segment lost 0 bases and the J segment 9 bases; nucleotides outside the gene matches: 5. The CDR3 loop spans 15 amino acids. Here the CDR3 reads CASSLGTGGPGPQHF. CDR3 coding DNA: TGCGCCAGCAGCTTGGGGACAGGGGGCCCAGGGCCCCAGCATTTT.

In DNA form, the CDR3 reads TGCGCCAGCAGTCTAGCGGGTTCCTATAATTCACCCCTCCACTTT. Its protein product is CASSLAGSYNSPLHF. The rearrangement joins TRBV23-1 to TRBJ1-6; D gene unclear. TRBV23-1 is given ORF status, its function remaining uncertain. Trimming pared 4 bases from V and 1 base from J, leaving 8 bases between. The CDR3 sequence is 15 residues long.